The T cell receptor (beta chain) under discussion was sequenced for a study of blood T cell repertoires in COVID-19. Study information: PBMCs, B-cell-depleted T cells, or T cells were the source of the cDNA or gDNA that made up the material.

Original handling: Nucleated cell counts were estimated from reference gene primer amplification. TCRdb's copy holds only in-frame clones and misses some; the assay was immunoSEQ multiplex PCR. That table is the source of V, J and clone size, and D and trimming were worked out from the DNA. The data show 450,000 to 500,000 clones, about nine tenths seen once. Germline V CDR1 and CDR2: MNHEY, SVGAGI. V was clipped by 6 bases and J by 4 bases, with 19 bases between them. CDR3 length: 15 amino acids. All enrollees were about 18 to 100 years old and from fewer than 30 US areas. Cohorts were determined from participant-reported clinical history.

This sequence was found in a woman aged 18-29 years who had recovered from COVID-19. The rearrangement links TRBV6-5 to TRBJ2-7, with a weak D call TRBD2 (7 bases). The specimen was PBMCs or T cells enriched from blood (not recorded which). The CDR3 sequence is CASSRRGGAEYEQYF. CDR3 in DNA: TGTGCCAGCAGCAGAAGGGGGGGCGCCGAGTACGAGCAGTACTTC.